Listed here are 25 T cell receptor beta chains from one sample, sequenced in a study of PD-L1 blockade in urothelial cancer. Time point in this sample: pretreatment peripheral blood. Measured with immunoSEQ multiplex PCR; TCRdb has only the in-frame clones, and not every one. The repertoire holds tens of thousands of clones, with roughly nine tenths as singletons. The sequences come from PBMCs, collected around atezolizumab (anti-PD-L1) treatment. These receptors originate from a woman aged 55-69 years with urothelial cancer.

The J gene is TRBJ2-7, the V gene TRBV19; TRBD1 might be the D (6 bases). Per germline, CDR1 LNHDA and CDR2 SQIVND (reference sequence). Trimming removed 2 bases at V and 0 bases at J, with 11 bases between. There are 15 residues in the CDR3. The CDR3 here is CASSISQGYSYEQYF. CDR3 DNA sequence: TGTGCCAGTAGTATATCACAGGGTTACTCCTACGAGCAGTACTTC.

V usage is TRBV7-9 and J usage is TRBJ2-7; possible D gene TRBD1, 7 bases. CDR3 length equals 17 residues. Germline lookup yields CDR1 SEHNR and CDR2 FQNEAQ (reference sequence). The V gene lost 11 bases and the J gene lost 1 base, with 27 bases spanning the gap. The CDR3 region is CAAAGQRITLLSYEQYF. The CDR3 region has the DNA TGTGCCGCGGCGGGACAGCGAATCACACTATTATCCTACGAGCAGTACTTC. The whole variable domain, filled in from reference TRBV7-9 and TRBJ2-7, reads DTGVSQNPRHKITKRGQNVTFRCDPISEHNRLYWYRQTLGQGPEFLTYFQNEAQLEKSRLLSDRFSAERPKGSFSTLEIQRTEQGDSAMYLCAAAGQRITLLSYEQYFGPGTRLTVT.

This clone has a handful of counts. The J gene is TRBJ2-7, the V gene TRBV2; TRBD2 matches at 10 bases. The CDR3 loop spans 15 amino acids. Germline V gene data show CDR1 as SNHLY and CDR2 as FYNNEI. V lost 2 bases, J lost 2 bases, and 3 bases stayed unmatched. CDR3 coding DNA: TGTGCCAGCAGTGAAAGCCTAGCGGGAGCCTACGAGCAGTACTTC. Translating gives CASSESLAGAYEQYF.

The chain has TRBV7-9 and TRBJ2-7; 7 nucleotides align to TRBD1. The CDR3 consists of 16 residues. Germline CDR1 reads SEHNR; CDR2 reads FQNEAQ (reference sequence). V lost 5 bases to trimming and J lost 1 base; unmatched junction nucleotides: 11. The CDR3 sequence is CASSPTGQVFSYEQYF. The CDR3 DNA reads as TGTGCCAGCAGCCCGACCGGACAGGTTTTTTCCTACGAGCAGTACTTC.

The genes are TRBV5-6 and TRBJ2-7; 11 bases line up with TRBD2. This CDR3 is built from 16 residues. J gave up 5 bases and V 0 bases, and 7 bases lay outside the gene matches. From germline, CDR1 is SGHDT and CDR2 YYEEEE. CDR3 amino acids: CASSLVLTSGSHEQYF. In DNA, the CDR3 is TGTGCCAGCAGCTTGGTTCTTACTAGCGGGAGCCACGAGCAGTACTTC. Variable domain in full (rest from reference TRBV5-6 and TRBJ2-7): DAGVTQSPTHLIKTRGQQVTLRCSPKSGHDTVSWYQQALGQGPQFIFQYYEEEERQRGNFPDRFSGHQFPNYSSELNVNALLLGDSALYLCASSLVLTSGSHEQYFGPGTRLTVT.

The table lists this clone with a few counts. The chain carries TRBV6-5 and TRBJ1-2, with D tentatively TRBD1 (6 bases). V was pared by 7 bases and J by 2 bases, with 14 bases between. Germline V gives CDR1 MNHEY, CDR2 SVGAGI. The CDR3 covers 14 residues. CDR3 region: CASMDVTGNYGYTF. The CDR3 nucleotides are TGTGCCAGCATGGATGTGACAGGAAACTATGGCTACACCTTC.

The V call is TRBV9, the J call TRBJ2-3; perhaps TRBD1 as D (5 bases). V gave up 10 bases and J gave up 4 bases, with 28 bases separating them. From germline, CDR1 is SGDLS and CDR2 YYNGEE. The CDR3 totals 17 residues. The chain's CDR3 is CARFPARDREGADTQYF. In DNA, the CDR3 is TGTGCCCGCTTCCCCGCAAGAGACAGAGAAGGCGCAGATACGCAGTATTTT.

This clone was seen only a few times. This sequence joins TRBV4-1 and TRBJ2-7; 7 nucleotides agree with TRBD1. V trimming: 2 bases; J trimming: 6 bases; junction bases outside the gene matches: 10. CDR1 and CDR2 from the germline V gene are MGHRA and YSYEKL. This CDR3 is 15 amino acids long. The CDR3 DNA follows: TGCGCCAGCAGCCAACACAACAGGGGAAGAACCGAGCAGTACTTC. As protein: CASSQHNRGRTEQYF.

The DNA for the CDR3 is TGTGCCAGTATTCATACAGGGCAGACTGAAGCTTTCTTT. Translated, it gives CASIHTGQTEAFF. This chain connects TRBV19 to TRBJ1-1, with TRBD1 as a possible D gene (6 bases). CDR1 and CDR2 from the germline V gene are LNHDA and SQIVND (reference sequence). The CDR3 is 13 residues long. V lost 7 bases to trimming and J lost 5 bases, with 14 bases between them.

The V gene is TRBV11-2, the J gene TRBJ2-1; 9 positions match TRBD2. Trimming removed 4 bases from V and 7 bases from J; junction bases left unmatched: 8. Per the germline V gene, CDR1 is SGHAT and CDR2 is FQNNGV. The CDR3 is made up of 15 amino acids. In DNA, the CDR3 is TGTGCCAGCAGCTCCGCGGGAGGGCCGGGGAATGAGCAGTTCTTC. Its protein is CASSSAGGPGNEQFF.

The chain links TRBV19 to TRBJ2-1, with TRBD1 as a possible D gene (5 bases). V lost 9 bases to trimming and J lost 1 base, with 10 bases between them. The germline V gene has CDR1 LNHDA and CDR2 SQIVND (reference sequence). The CDR3 spans 13 residues. The CDR3 spells CASTGVSYNEQFF. CDR3 nucleotides: TGTGCCAGCACAGGCGTTTCCTACAATGAGCAGTTCTTC. Complete variable domain (other parts from reference TRBV19 and TRBJ2-1): DGGITQSPKYLFRKEGQNVTLSCEQNLNHDAMYWYRQDPGQGLRLIYYSQIVNDFQKGDIAEGYSVSREKKESFPLTVTSAQKNPTAFYLCASTGVSYNEQFFGPGTRLTVL.

This clone is medium-sized by share. This rearrangement joins TRBV7-2 to TRBJ2-2; 11 bases fit TRBD2. Losses at the gene ends were 3 bases for V and 4 bases for J; bases not matched to a gene: 10. The germline V gene encodes CDR1 SGHTA and CDR2 FQGNSA. The CDR3 has 18 amino acids. The CDR3 reads CASSFETSGSARTGELFF. In DNA, the CDR3 is TGTGCCAGCAGCTTTGAAACTAGCGGGAGTGCGCGCACCGGGGAGCTGTTTTTT.

The chain's CDR3 is CASSSVRVGKNEQFF. Here the CDR3 DNA reads TGTGCCAGCAGCTCCGTCAGGGTAGGAAAGAATGAGCAGTTCTTC. The rearrangement links TRBV7-2 to TRBJ2-1, with a tentative D call TRBD1 (5 bases). The CDR3 sequence is 15 residues long. In germline, CDR1 is SGHTA, CDR2 FQGNSA. Trimming pared 4 bases from V and 7 bases from J, leaving 17 bases between. Full variable domain (outside the CDR3, taken from reference TRBV7-2 and TRBJ2-1): GAGVSQSPSNKVTEKGKDVELRCDPISGHTALYWYRQSLGQGLEFLIYFQGNSAPDKSGLPSDRFSAERTGGSVSTLTIQRTQQEDSAVYLCASSSVRVGKNEQFFGPGTRLTVL.

This chain joins TRBV28 and TRBJ1-5; no definite D call. There are 15 residues in the CDR3. Germline lookup yields CDR1 MDHEN and CDR2 SYDVKM. The V end was cut by 6 bases, the J end by 2 bases, with 14 bases between. CDR3 loop: CASSSPMVGNQPQHF. The CDR3 bases are TGTGCCAGCAGCTCCCCCATGGTAGGCAATCAGCCCCAGCATTTT.

V is TRBV19 and J is TRBJ2-4; D may be TRBD1 (8 bases). This CDR3 has 14 amino acids. V was pared by 5 bases and J by 8 bases, with 16 bases between. CDR1 is LNHDA, CDR2 SQIVND, per germline (reference sequence). The chain's CDR3 is CASSSRQGRDIQYF. CDR3 DNA: TGTGCCAGTAGTTCCCGACAGGGGAGGGACATTCAGTACTTC.

V gene TRBV7-2 combines with J gene TRBJ2-2; 8 nucleotides agree with TRBD2. V was clipped by 6 bases and J by 4 bases; unmatched bases: 1. CDR1 is SGHTA, CDR2 FQGNSA, per germline. The CDR3 has 13 residues. Here the CDR3 reads CASSGTSTGELFF. The CDR3 DNA is TGTGCCAGCAGTGGGACTAGCACCGGGGAGCTGTTTTTT.

This rearrangement joins TRBV4-3 to TRBJ2-7; 9 positions agree with TRBD1. The CDR3 is 15 residues long. The V and J ends lost 3 bases and 1 base, in that order; junction bases with no gene match: 4. The germline V gene encodes CDR1 LGHNA and CDR2 YSLEER. CDR3 coding DNA: TGCGCCAGCAGCCAGGGACAGGGTATATCCTACGAGCAGTACTTC. This encodes CASSQGQGISYEQYF.

The chain carries TRBV5-1 and TRBJ1-2; the D is unclear. V lost 2 bases to trimming and J lost 4 bases, with 9 bases between them. The germline V gene has CDR1 SGHRS and CDR2 YFSETQ. The CDR3 is 13 amino acids. CDR3: CASSFWSSYGYTF. CDR3 nucleotides: TGCGCCAGCAGCTTTTGGAGCTCCTATGGCTACACCTTC.

This chain connects TRBV11-2 to TRBJ1-5, with D possibly matching TRBD1 (5 bases). This CDR3 is 13 amino acids long. Germline CDR1 reads SGHAT; CDR2 reads FQNNGV. Trimming took 3 bases from V and 4 from J, leaving 7 bases between them. CDR3 region: CASSFQGNQPQHF. CDR3 DNA sequence: TGTGCCAGCAGCTTCCAGGGTAATCAGCCCCAGCATTTT.

This chain connects TRBV7-9 to TRBJ1-1, with D unclear. V was clipped by 5 bases and J by 0 bases, with 4 bases between them. This CDR3 has 12 residues. Germline CDR1 SEHNR, CDR2 FQNEAQ (reference sequence). The DNA for the CDR3 is TGTGCCAGCAGCCCTATGAACACTGAAGCTTTCTTT. Translating it yields CASSPMNTEAFF.

The chain has TRBV5-8 and TRBJ2-3; 9 bases match TRBD1. CDR3 length: 15 amino acids. V lost 3 bases and J lost 5; bases outside the gene matches: 7. Germline CDR1 is SGHTS and CDR2 is YDEGEE. CDR3 residues: CASSSRTGVKDTQYF. CDR3 in DNA: TGTGCCAGCAGCTCCCGGACAGGGGTGAAAGATACGCAGTATTTT. Looking up the rest from reference TRBV5-8 and TRBJ2-3 gives the full variable domain: EAGVTQSPTHLIKTRGQQATLRCSPISGHTSVYWYQQALGLGLQFLLWYDEGEERNRGNFPPRFSGRQFPNYSSELNVNALELEDSALYLCASSSRTGVKDTQYFGPGTRLTVL.

This chain joins TRBV18 and TRBJ2-1; a possible D gene is TRBD2 (6 bases). V dropped 1 base and J dropped 7 bases, with 20 bases sitting between them. CDR1 and CDR2 (germline): KGHSH, LQKENI. The length of the CDR3 is 17 residues. CDR3 protein: CASSPLGTPGWANEQFF. The CDR3 DNA reads as TGTGCCAGCTCACCACTGGGGACTCCAGGGTGGGCTAATGAGCAGTTCTTC.

This clone was observed once. CDR3: CASSPIFPGGKFGNTIYF. The CDR3 DNA is TGTGCCAGCAGCCCGATTTTTCCAGGGGGCAAGTTTGGAAACACCATATATTTT. V gene TRBV7-2 combines with J gene TRBJ1-3; TRBD1 aligns across 8 bases. This CDR3 region has 18 residues. Germline V CDR1 and CDR2: SGHTA, FQGNSA. With V trimmed by 5 bases and J by 3 bases, 15 bases remained unmatched.

This chain joins TRBV10-2 and TRBJ2-1, with 7 bases aligning to TRBD2. The CDR3 spans 14 residues. Germline V gives CDR1 WSHSY, CDR2 SAAADI. With V trimmed by 8 bases and J by 5 bases, 9 bases remained unmatched. The CDR3 nucleotides are TGCGCCAGCGGTTGGGGACTACGGGACAATGAGCAGTTCTTC. Its translation is CASGWGLRDNEQFF.

CDR3 residues: CASSPRVASTDTQYF. The CDR3 DNA sequence: TGTGCCAGCTCACCCAGGGTCGCTAGCACAGATACGCAGTATTTT. V gene TRBV18 combines with J gene TRBJ2-3, with TRBD1 as a possible D gene (5 bases). In germline, CDR1 is KGHSH, CDR2 LQKENI. This CDR3 has 15 residues. Trimming removed 3 bases at V and 0 bases at J, with 10 bases between.